Sequencing of this TCR beta chain was carried out in a study of T cell responses to AZD1222 COVID-19 vaccine. Repertoires were generated with immunoSEQ multiplex PCR, while TCRdb's copy carries only in-frame clones and drops some. The sample has roughly 100,000 clones; 89% are singletons. The length of the CDR3 is 15 residues. Germline V CDR1 and CDR2: MNHEY, SMNVEV (reference sequence). J was trimmed by 1 base and V by 1 base; bases with no gene match: 3. The sequencing used peripheral blood, collected 28 days after the second AZD1222 dose. The TCR sequence derives from an adult who received the AZD1222 COVID-19 vaccine. This sequence joins TRBV27 and TRBJ2-7, with 8 bases aligning to TRBD1. CDR3 region: CASSLFRGPSYEQYF. The CDR3 bases are TGTGCCAGCAGTTTATTCAGGGGGCCTTCCTACGAGCAGTACTTC.